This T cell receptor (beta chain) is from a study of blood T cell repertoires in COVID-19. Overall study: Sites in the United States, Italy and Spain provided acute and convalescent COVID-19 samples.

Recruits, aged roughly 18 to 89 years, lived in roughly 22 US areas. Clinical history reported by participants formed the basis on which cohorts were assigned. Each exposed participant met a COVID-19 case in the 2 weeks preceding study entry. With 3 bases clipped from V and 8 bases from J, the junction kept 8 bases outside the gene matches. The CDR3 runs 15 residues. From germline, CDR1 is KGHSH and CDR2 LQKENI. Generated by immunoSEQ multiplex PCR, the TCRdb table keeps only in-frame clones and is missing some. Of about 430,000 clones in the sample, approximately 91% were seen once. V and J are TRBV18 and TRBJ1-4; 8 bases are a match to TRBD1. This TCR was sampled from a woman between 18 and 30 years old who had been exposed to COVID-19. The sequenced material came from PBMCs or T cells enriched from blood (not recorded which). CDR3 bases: TGTGCCAGCTCACCTCTGGGGACAGGATTAGAAAAACTGTTTTTT. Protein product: CASSPLGTGLEKLFF.